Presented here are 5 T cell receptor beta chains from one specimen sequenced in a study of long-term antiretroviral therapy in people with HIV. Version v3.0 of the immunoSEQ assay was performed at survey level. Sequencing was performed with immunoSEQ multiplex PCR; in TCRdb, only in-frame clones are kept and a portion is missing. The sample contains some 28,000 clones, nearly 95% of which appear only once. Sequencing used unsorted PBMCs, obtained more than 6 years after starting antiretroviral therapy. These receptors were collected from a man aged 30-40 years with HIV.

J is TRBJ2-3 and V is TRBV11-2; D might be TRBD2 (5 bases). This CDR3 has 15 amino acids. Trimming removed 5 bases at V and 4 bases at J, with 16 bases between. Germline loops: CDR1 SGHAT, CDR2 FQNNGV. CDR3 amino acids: CASSRNGDLADTQYF. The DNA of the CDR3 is TGTGCCAGCAGCCGAAACGGGGATTTGGCAGATACGCAGTATTTT.

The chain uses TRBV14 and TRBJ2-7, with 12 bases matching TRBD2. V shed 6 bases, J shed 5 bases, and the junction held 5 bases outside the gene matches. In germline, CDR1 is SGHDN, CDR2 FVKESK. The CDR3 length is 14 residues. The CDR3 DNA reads TGTGCCAGCAGTGTGACTAGCGGGAGAGACGAGCAGTACTTC. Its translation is CASSVTSGRDEQYF. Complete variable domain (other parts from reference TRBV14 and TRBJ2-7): EAGVTQFPSHSVIEKGQTVTLRCDPISGHDNLYWYRRVMGKEIKFLLHFVKESKQDESGMPNNRFLAERTGGTYSTLKVQPAELEDSGVYFCASSVTSGRDEQYFGPGTRLTVT.

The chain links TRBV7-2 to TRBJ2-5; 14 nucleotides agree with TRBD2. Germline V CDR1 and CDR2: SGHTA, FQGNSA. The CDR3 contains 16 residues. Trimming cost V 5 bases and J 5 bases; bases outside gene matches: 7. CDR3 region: CASSQGTSGGGETQYF. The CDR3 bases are TGTGCCAGCAGCCAAGGGACTAGCGGGGGAGGGGAGACCCAGTACTTC.

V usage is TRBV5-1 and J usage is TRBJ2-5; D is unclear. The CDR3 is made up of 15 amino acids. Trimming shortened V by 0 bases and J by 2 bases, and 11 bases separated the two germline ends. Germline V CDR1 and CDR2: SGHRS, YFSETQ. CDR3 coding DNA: TGCGCCAGCAGCTTGGTTGGAACCCGACAAGAGACCCAGTACTTC. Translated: CASSLVGTRQETQYF. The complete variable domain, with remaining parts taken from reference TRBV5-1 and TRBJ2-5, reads KAGVTQTPRYLIKTRGQQVTLSCSPISGHRSVSWYQQTPGQGLQFLFEYFSETQRNKGNFPGRFSGRQFSNSRSEMNVSTLELGDSALYLCASSLVGTRQETQYFGPGTRLLVL.

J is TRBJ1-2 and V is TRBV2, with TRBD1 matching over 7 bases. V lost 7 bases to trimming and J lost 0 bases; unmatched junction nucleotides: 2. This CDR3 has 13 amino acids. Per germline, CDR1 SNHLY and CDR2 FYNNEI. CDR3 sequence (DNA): TGTGCCAGCATCGGGACAGCTAACTATGGCTACACCTTC. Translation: CASIGTANYGYTF.